This TCR beta chain was captured in a study of cytomegalovirus exposure and HLA in healthy donors. Study outcomes and limitations: Sequencing had likely introduced a cluster of highly shared sequence variants as an artifact. When analyzed later, a missense DCLRE1C variant was found to be linked to TCR beta V- and J-gene trimming.

On this clone: What it binds is unknown.

The V segment lost 6 bases and the J segment 6 bases; nucleotides outside the gene matches: 4. CDR3 size: 13 residues. Germline loops: CDR1 MDHEN, CDR2 SYDVKM. The PCR was carried out with 60 Vbeta primers and 13 Jbeta primers. TCRdb's copy holds only in-frame clones and misses some; the assay was immunoSEQ multiplex PCR. Among some 150,000 clones listed, 70% to 80% were seen once. The clonotype comes from a male donor in good health and CMV-seronegative. Material: PBMCs. The chain joins TRBV28 to TRBJ1-3; the match to TRBD1 covers 8 bases. The CDR3 region is CASRKTGENTIYF. DNA of the CDR3: TGTGCCAGCAGGAAGACAGGGGAAAACACCATATATTTT.